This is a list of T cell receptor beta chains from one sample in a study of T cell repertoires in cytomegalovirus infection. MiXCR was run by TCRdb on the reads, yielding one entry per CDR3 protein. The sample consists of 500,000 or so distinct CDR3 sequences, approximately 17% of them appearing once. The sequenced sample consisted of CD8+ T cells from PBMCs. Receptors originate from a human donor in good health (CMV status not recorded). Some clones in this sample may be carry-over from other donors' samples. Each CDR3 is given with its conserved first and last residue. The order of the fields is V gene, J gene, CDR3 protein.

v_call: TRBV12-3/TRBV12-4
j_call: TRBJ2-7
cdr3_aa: CASSFGPNYEQYF

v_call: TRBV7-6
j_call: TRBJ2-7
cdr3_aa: CASSPRQGPYEQYF

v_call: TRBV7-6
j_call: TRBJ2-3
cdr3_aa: CASSLGVSLADTQYF

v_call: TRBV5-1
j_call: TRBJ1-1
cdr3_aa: CASIGASTEAFF

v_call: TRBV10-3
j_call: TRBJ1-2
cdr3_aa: CAISGTGAGYGYTF

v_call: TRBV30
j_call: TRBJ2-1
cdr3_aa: CAYRTGASGVYNEQFF

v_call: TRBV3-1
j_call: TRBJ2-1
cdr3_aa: CASSQEGSINEQFF

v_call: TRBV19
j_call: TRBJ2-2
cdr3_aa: CASSMGPGELNTGELFF

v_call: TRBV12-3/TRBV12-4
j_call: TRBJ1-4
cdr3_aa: CASSTERRPFGGAANEKLFF

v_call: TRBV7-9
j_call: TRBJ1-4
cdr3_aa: CASSRPGLADEKLFF

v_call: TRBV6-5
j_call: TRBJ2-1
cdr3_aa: CASSYTDRAKEGNEQFF

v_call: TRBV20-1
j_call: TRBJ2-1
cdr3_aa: CSAPGVAEDNEQFF

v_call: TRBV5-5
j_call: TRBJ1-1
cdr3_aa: CASSLTAFQGWGNTEAFF

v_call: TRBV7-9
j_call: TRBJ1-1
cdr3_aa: CASSFSPTANTEAFF

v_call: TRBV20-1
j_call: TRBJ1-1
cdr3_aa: CSARDHKMNTEAFF

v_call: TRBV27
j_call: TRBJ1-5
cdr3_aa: CASSAGTGGDQPQHF

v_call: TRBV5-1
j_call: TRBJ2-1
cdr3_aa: CASSSRQGRLDEQFF

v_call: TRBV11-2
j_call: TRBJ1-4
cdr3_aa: CASSAHTGAGEKLFF

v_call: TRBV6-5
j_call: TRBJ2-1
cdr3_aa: CASSLPETNEQFF

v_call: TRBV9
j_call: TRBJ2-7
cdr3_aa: CASSSHSNRYEQYF

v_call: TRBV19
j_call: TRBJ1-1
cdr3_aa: CATSRRGNTEAFF

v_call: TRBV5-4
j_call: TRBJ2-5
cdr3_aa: CASSPRVQNQETQYF

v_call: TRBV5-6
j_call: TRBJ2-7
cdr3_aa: CASSLGQGILLSYEQYF

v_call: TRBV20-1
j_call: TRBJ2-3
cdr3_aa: CSAPPSSGGWDTQYF

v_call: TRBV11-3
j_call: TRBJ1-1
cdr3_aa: CASSLARYTEAFF

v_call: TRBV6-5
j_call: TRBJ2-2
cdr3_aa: CASSYFSSGEANTGELFF

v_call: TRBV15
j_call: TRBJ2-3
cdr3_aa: CASMTGVGTDTQYF

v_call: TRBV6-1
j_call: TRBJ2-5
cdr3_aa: CASSVTSGSQETQYF

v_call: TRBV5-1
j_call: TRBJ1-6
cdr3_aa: CASSLTPPYNSPLHF

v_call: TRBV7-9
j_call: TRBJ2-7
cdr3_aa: CASSLAPGNGPKDEQYF

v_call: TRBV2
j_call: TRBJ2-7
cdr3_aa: CASSEGRSPYEQYF

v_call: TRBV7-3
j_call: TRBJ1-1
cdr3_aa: CASSSPSDTEAFF

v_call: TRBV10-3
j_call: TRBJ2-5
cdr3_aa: CAISDPPGQVDGQETQYF

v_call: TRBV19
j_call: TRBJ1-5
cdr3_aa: CASSIVRDSNQPQHF

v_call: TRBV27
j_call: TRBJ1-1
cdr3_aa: CASSPDRSGFTEAFF

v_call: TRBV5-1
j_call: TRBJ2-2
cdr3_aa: CASSLALSREGNTGVLFF

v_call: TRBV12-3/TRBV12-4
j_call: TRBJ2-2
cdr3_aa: CASSPTGDNTGELFF